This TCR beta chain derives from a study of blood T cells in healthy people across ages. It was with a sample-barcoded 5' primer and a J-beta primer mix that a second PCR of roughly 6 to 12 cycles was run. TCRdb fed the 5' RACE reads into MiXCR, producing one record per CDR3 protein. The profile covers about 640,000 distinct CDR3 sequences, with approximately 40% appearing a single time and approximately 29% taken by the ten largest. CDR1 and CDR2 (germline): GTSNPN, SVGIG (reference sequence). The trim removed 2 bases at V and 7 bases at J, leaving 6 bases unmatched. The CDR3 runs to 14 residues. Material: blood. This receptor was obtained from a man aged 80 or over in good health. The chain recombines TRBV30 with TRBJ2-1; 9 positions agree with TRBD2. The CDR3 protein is CAWSWREGTNEQFF. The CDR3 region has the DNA TGTGCCTGGAGTTGGCGGGAGGGAACTAATGAGCAGTTCTTC.